A single sample is the source of the 29 T cell receptor beta chains below, sequenced in a study of T cell changes during pregnancy in multiple sclerosis. Some clones are missing from TCRdb's copy, which holds only in-frame ones; the method was immunoSEQ multiplex PCR. The table shows 45,000 to 55,000 clones, with 88% occurring only once. The sample consisted of CD4+ T cells from peripheral blood mononuclear cells, taken in the second trimester of pregnancy. The receptors stem from a female donor with multiple sclerosis, enrolled in a pregnancy study.

The genes are TRBV7-6 and TRBJ2-6; the D gene is possibly TRBD1 (5 bases). V dropped 9 bases and J dropped 0 bases, with 12 bases sitting between them. CDR1 is SGHVS and CDR2 is FNYEAQ in the germline V gene. The CDR3 is 15 residues long. The CDR3 DNA reads TGTGCCAGTGGCCAGGGCAGCTCTGGGGCCAACGTCCTGACTTTC. It encodes CASGQGSSGANVLTF.

The rearrangement links TRBV2 to TRBJ2-2, with 9 bases fitting TRBD1. This CDR3 is 15 amino acids long. Germline V gives CDR1 SNHLY, CDR2 FYNNEI. With V trimmed by 5 bases and J by 6 bases, 7 bases remained unmatched. DNA of the CDR3: TGTGCCAGCAGTCTTGACAGGGGGTGGGCCGGGGAGCTGTTTTTT. The encoded protein is CASSLDRGWAGELFF.

The chain links TRBV6-1 to TRBJ2-5; 8 nucleotides line up with TRBD1. The CDR3 has 15 residues. V lost 2 bases to trimming and J lost 4 bases; unmatched junction nucleotides: 6. Germline values: CDR1 MNHNS, CDR2 SASEGT. The CDR3 loop is CASSEPRGLRETQYF. CDR3 bases: TGTGCCAGCAGTGAACCCAGGGGGCTTCGAGAGACCCAGTACTTC.

V gene TRBV19 combines with J gene TRBJ2-5; 8 nucleotides match TRBD1. Trimming at V came to 10 bases and at J to 2 bases, leaving 9 bases not matched to a gene. The CDR3 loop spans 14 amino acids. CDR1 is LNHDA and CDR2 is SQIVND in the germline V gene (reference sequence). CDR3 protein: CATAITGGQETQYF. The CDR3 region has the DNA TGTGCCACCGCGATCACAGGGGGTCAAGAGACCCAGTACTTC.

V gene TRBV6-1 combines with J gene TRBJ1-1, with D perhaps matching TRBD1 (6 bases). This CDR3 is 15 amino acids long. Germline CDR1 MNHNS, CDR2 SASEGT. V was cut by 1 base and J by 4 bases, with 13 bases left in between. The CDR3 coding sequence is TGTGCCAGCAGTGAAGAGGGGGGGGGAGGCACTGAAGCTTTCTTT. Encoded protein: CASSEEGGGGTEAFF.

The V call is TRBV10-1, the J call TRBJ1-3; D gene uncertain. V was clipped by 2 bases and J by 0 bases, with 8 bases between them. Germline CDR1 is WNHNN and CDR2 is SYGVQD (reference sequence). CDR3 length: 15 amino acids. In DNA, the CDR3 is TGCGCCAGCAGTGAGAGCACAGCCTCTGGAAACACCATATATTTT. Its translation is CASSESTASGNTIYF.

The rearrangement uses TRBV6-4 and TRBJ2-3; tentative D call: TRBD1 (6 bases). CDR1 is MRHNA, CDR2 SNTAGT, per germline. The CDR3 is 15 amino acids. The V gene lost 9 bases and the J gene lost 2 bases, with 18 bases spanning the gap. The CDR3 sequence is CASGPTGSVTDTQYF. The CDR3 region has the DNA TGTGCCAGTGGGCCTACAGGGTCGGTCACAGATACGCAGTATTTT.

This rearrangement joins TRBV19 to TRBJ1-5; 8 bases are a match to TRBD1. Germline CDR1 reads LNHDA; CDR2 reads SQIVND (reference sequence). Losses at the gene ends were 6 bases for V and 4 bases for J; bases not matched to a gene: 11. This CDR3 region has 16 residues. The CDR3 loop is CASSGDRSLGNQPQHF. The CDR3 DNA reads as TGTGCCAGTAGCGGGGACAGGAGTCTAGGTAATCAGCCCCAGCATTTT.

V gene TRBV18 combines with J gene TRBJ2-7; maybe TRBD2 (5 bases). The germline gives CDR1 KGHSH, CDR2 LQKENI. The germline V and J ends were trimmed by 0 bases and 7 bases, with 7 bases remaining between them. This CDR3 contains 12 residues. DNA of the CDR3: TGTGCCAGCTCACCACCCTCGGGGGAGCAGTACTTC. This translates into CASSPPSGEQYF.

This chain links TRBV6-1 with TRBJ1-1; the D is unclear. V was trimmed by 7 bases and J by 5 bases, leaving 20 bases between them. The CDR3 has 15 residues. Germline loops: CDR1 MNHNS, CDR2 SASEGT. This CDR3 is CASTPIREGGTEAFF. CDR3 coding DNA: TGTGCCAGCACCCCCATAAGGGAGGGAGGAACTGAAGCTTTCTTT.

V usage is TRBV2 and J usage is TRBJ2-5, with a possible D match to TRBD2 (7 bases). The CDR3 runs to 15 residues. Germline V gene sequence: CDR1 SNHLY, CDR2 FYNNEI. The V end lost 4 bases, the J end lost 4 bases, and 16 bases lay between the germline ends. As DNA, the CDR3 is TGTGCCAGCAGTGCAATGTCGGGGGGCGGAGAGACCCAGTACTTC. It translates to CASSAMSGGGETQYF.

The chain links TRBV5-1 to TRBJ2-1; D unresolved. V was cut by 0 bases and J by 0 bases, with 10 bases left in between. The CDR3 contains 16 residues. Germline CDR1 SGHRS, CDR2 YFSETQ. The CDR3 is CASSLALATSYNEQFF. The DNA of the CDR3 is TGCGCCAGCAGCTTGGCTCTGGCAACCTCCTACAATGAGCAGTTCTTC.

Only a few counts were recorded for this clone. The V and J genes are TRBV18 and TRBJ1-5; D gene unclear. Trimming shortened V by 3 bases and J by 2 bases, and 11 bases separated the two germline ends. The germline gives CDR1 KGHSH, CDR2 LQKENI. This CDR3 spans 15 amino acids. The CDR3 region is CASSPEVVGNQPQHF. As DNA, the CDR3 is TGTGCCAGCTCACCGGAGGTTGTCGGCAATCAGCCCCAGCATTTT.

The chain joins TRBV7-8 to TRBJ2-5; TRBD1 aligns across 11 bases. Trimming cost V 0 bases and J 5 bases; bases outside gene matches: 8. The CDR3 totals 17 residues. The germline CDR1 and CDR2 sequences are SGHVS and FQNEAQ. The CDR3 spells CASSLAAGTGGWETQYF. As DNA, the CDR3 is TGTGCCAGCAGCTTAGCGGCCGGGACAGGGGGGTGGGAGACCCAGTACTTC.

Turning to this clone: The CDR3 end shows no conserved phenylalanine or tryptophan, and so a read error is likely. V and J are TRBV5-1 and TRBJ1-2; no definite D call. Between the trimmed V and J ends, which lost 0 bases and 3 bases, there was a span of 3 bases. CDR1 is SGHRS and CDR2 is YFSETQ in the germline V gene. The CDR3 is made up of 12 amino acids. As DNA, the CDR3 is TGCGCCAGCAGCTTGGGCGACTATGGCTACACCCTC. Protein sequence: CASSLGDYGYTL.

V usage is TRBV6-5 and J usage is TRBJ2-1; D is possibly TRBD2 (6 bases). The germline V gene has CDR1 MNHEY and CDR2 SVGAGI. There are 14 residues in the CDR3. V gave up 6 bases and J gave up 7 bases, with 16 bases separating them. The CDR3: CASRWEVGGNEQFF. The CDR3 nucleotides read TGTGCCAGCAGGTGGGAGGTGGGGGGAAATGAGCAGTTCTTC.

The V and J genes are TRBV29-1 and TRBJ2-1; a weak D match, TRBD1 (5 bases). The V end lost 6 bases, the J end lost 7 bases, and 19 bases lay between the germline ends. The CDR3 consists of 14 residues. CDR1 SQVTM and CDR2 ANQGSEA come from the germline V gene. CDR3 sequence reads: CSVVGQGTSNEQFF. The CDR3 DNA is TGCAGCGTGGTCGGGCAGGGCACTTCAAATGAGCAGTTCTTC.

V is TRBV11-2 and J is TRBJ2-7; a weak D match, TRBD1 (6 bases). This CDR3 contains 14 residues. Looked up from germline, CDR1 is SGHAT and CDR2 is FQNNGV. Trimming removed 5 bases from V and 1 base from J, with 12 bases in between. The CDR3 nucleotides are TGTGCCAGCAGCGGACAGACTGTTTCCTACGAGCAGTACTTC. Amino acids: CASSGQTVSYEQYF.

The gene calls are TRBV5-4 and TRBJ2-3; TRBD2 matches at 15 bases. CDR3 length: 18 amino acids. V lost 4 bases, J lost 2 bases, and 8 bases stayed unmatched. CDR1 SGHNT and CDR2 YYREEE come from the germline V gene (reference sequence). CDR3 in DNA: TGTGCCAGCAGCCGGGGGACTAGCGGGAGGTCGACCACAGATACGCAGTATTTT. It encodes CASSRGTSGRSTTDTQYF.

The chain is built from TRBV7-2 and TRBJ1-2; 8 bases are shared with TRBD1. The CDR3 runs 15 residues. Germline values: CDR1 SGHTA, CDR2 FQGNSA. Trimming removed 3 bases from V and 6 bases from J; junction bases left unmatched: 9. Written as DNA, the CDR3 is TGTGCCAGCAGCTTTACAGGGGGGGATGCAGATGGCTACACCTTC. Amino acids: CASSFTGGDADGYTF.

The chain recombines TRBV27 with TRBJ2-1; tentative D call: TRBD2 (6 bases). CDR1 is MNHEY and CDR2 is SMNVEV in the germline V gene (reference sequence). Deletions cut 5 bases from V and 11 bases from J, with 13 bases between. The CDR3 consists of 12 residues. CDR3 in amino acids: CASSPAGTQQFF. The CDR3 DNA sequence: TGTGCCAGCAGTCCAGCCGGGACTCAGCAGTTCTTC.

The chain links TRBV7-8 to TRBJ1-2, with 9 bases lining up with TRBD1. CDR1 is SGHVS, CDR2 FQNEAQ, per germline. V shed 1 base, J shed 4 bases, and the junction held 1 base outside the gene matches. This CDR3 has 14 amino acids. The CDR3 DNA sequence: TGTGCCAGCAGCTTAGACAGGGGGCTCTATGGCTACACCTTC. This gives the protein CASSLDRGLYGYTF. Full variable domain (remainder filled in from reference TRBV7-8 and TRBJ1-2): GAGVSQSPRYKVAKRGQDVALRCDPISGHVSLFWYQQALGQGPEFLTYFQNEAQLDKSGLPSDRFFAERPEGSVSTLKIQRTQQEDSAVYLCASSLDRGLYGYTFGSGTRLTVV.

This clone was observed a few times. The V gene is TRBV27, the J gene TRBJ2-7; 7 bases map to TRBD1. This CDR3 is built from 16 residues. V shed 5 bases and J 5 bases; nucleotides not matched to a gene: 15. The V gene's germline CDR1 is MNHEY and CDR2 SMNVEV (reference sequence). The DNA for the CDR3 is TGTGCCAGCAGTCTGAGAGGACAGGTCCTACCCCACGAGCAGTACTTC. Its protein product is CASSLRGQVLPHEQYF.

The chain uses TRBV4-2 and TRBJ1-1; maybe TRBD1 (5 bases). V lost 5 bases and J lost 3, with 19 bases in between. The V gene's germline CDR1 is LGHNA and CDR2 YNFKEQ. The CDR3 runs 16 residues. The CDR3 spells CASSTVAGSSYTEAFF. Written as DNA, the CDR3 is TGTGCCAGCAGCACAGTGGCAGGGTCTTCTTACACTGAAGCTTTCTTT.

The J gene is TRBJ1-3, the V gene TRBV5-6; 7 bases are shared with TRBD1. CDR3 length: 13 residues. Trimming at V came to 6 bases and at J to 9 bases, leaving 9 bases not matched to a gene. The germline CDR1 and CDR2 sequences are SGHDT and YYEEEE. The CDR3 nucleotides are TGTGCCAGCACTACAGGGGACGGGCGCACCATATATTTT. This sequence encodes CASTTGDGRTIYF. Full variable domain (outside the CDR3, taken from reference TRBV5-6 and TRBJ1-3): DAGVTQSPTHLIKTRGQQVTLRCSPKSGHDTVSWYQQALGQGPQFIFQYYEEEERQRGNFPDRFSGHQFPNYSSELNVNALLLGDSALYLCASTTGDGRTIYFGEGSWLTVV.

The chain couples TRBV5-5 to TRBJ1-5, with a possible D match to TRBD1 (6 bases). The V gene's germline CDR1 is SGHKS and CDR2 YYEKEE (reference sequence). With 3 bases removed from V and 3 bases from J, the gap between germline ends came to 13 bases. This CDR3 has 15 amino acids. The CDR3 DNA reads as TGTGCCAGCAGCTCAGGACAGCGCTACAATCAGCCCCAGCATTTT. Protein sequence: CASSSGQRYNQPQHF.

The rearrangement links TRBV19 to TRBJ1-1; 8 nucleotides match TRBD1. The junction had 10 bases not matched to a gene; V was cut back by 6 bases and J by 4 bases. CDR3 length: 15 amino acids. CDR1 is LNHDA and CDR2 is SQIVND in the germline V gene (reference sequence). The CDR3 region is CASSDQGARLTEAFF. CDR3 nucleotide sequence: TGTGCCAGTAGCGACCAGGGGGCGCGGCTCACTGAAGCTTTCTTT.

The gene calls are TRBV18 and TRBJ2-1; TRBD1 aligns across 10 bases. The CDR3 has 16 residues. The germline CDR1 and CDR2 sequences are KGHSH and LQKENI. The ends lost 2 bases at V and 6 bases at J; junction bases unmatched: 7. The CDR3 spells CASSPSGGTGVNEQFF. CDR3 nucleotide sequence: TGTGCCAGCTCACCATCAGGAGGGACAGGGGTCAATGAGCAGTTCTTC.

This sequence joins TRBV13 and TRBJ2-2; no clear D. The CDR3 length is 12 residues. Germline CDR1 and CDR2: PRHDT and FYEKMQ (reference sequence). The V end was cut by 5 bases, the J end by 4 bases, with 5 bases between. The CDR3 loop reads CASSTRTGELFF. CDR3 bases: TGTGCCAGCAGCACGCGCACCGGGGAGCTGTTTTTT.